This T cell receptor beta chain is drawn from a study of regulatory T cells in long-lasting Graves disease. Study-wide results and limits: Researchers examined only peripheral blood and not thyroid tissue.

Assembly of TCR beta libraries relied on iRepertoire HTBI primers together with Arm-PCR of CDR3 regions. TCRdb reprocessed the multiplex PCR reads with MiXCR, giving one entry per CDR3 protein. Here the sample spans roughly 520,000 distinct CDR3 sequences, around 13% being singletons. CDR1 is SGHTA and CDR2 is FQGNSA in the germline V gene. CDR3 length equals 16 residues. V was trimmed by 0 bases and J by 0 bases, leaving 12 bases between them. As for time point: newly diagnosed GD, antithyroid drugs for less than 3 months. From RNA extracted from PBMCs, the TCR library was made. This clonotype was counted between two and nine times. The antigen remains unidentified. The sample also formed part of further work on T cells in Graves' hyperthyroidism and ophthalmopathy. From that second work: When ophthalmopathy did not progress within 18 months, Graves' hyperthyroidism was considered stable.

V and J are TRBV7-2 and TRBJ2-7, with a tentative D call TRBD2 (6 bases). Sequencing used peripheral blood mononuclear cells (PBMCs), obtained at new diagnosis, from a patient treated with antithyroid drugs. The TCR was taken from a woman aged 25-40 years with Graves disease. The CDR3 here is CASSLARMGGSYEQYF. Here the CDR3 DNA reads TGTGCCAGCAGCTTAGCCCGGATGGGAGGCTCCTACGAGCAGTACTTC.